This passage covers 12 T cell receptor beta chains from one sample sequenced in a study of graft-versus-host responses after intestinal transplantation. Which antigens these TCRs recognize remains unknown. This table comes from immunoSEQ multiplex PCR, and its TCRdb copy is limited to in-frame clones, with some not included. The sample holds tens of thousands of clones, 91% seen once. Material: unstimulated CD8+ T cells sorted from spleen or lymph node cells, obtained before intestinal transplant. The receptors come from a human donor who received an intestinal transplant.

V usage is TRBV4-1 and J usage is TRBJ2-7, with a possible D match to TRBD1 (5 bases). The CDR3 spans 14 residues. Trimming removed 3 bases from V and 1 base from J, with 10 bases in between. The germline V gene has CDR1 MGHRA and CDR2 YSYEKL. CDR3 in DNA: TGCGCCAGCAGCCAGGGGCTCGCATCCTACGAGCAGTACTTC. Protein: CASSQGLASYEQYF.

The CDR3 sequence: CASSEGTGGYEQYF. For the CDR3, the DNA is TGTGCCAGCAGTGAAGGGACAGGGGGGTACGAGCAGTACTTC. This chain connects TRBV6-1 to TRBJ2-7, with 10 nucleotides matching TRBD1. The ends lost 1 base at V and 4 bases at J; junction bases unmatched: 1. The CDR3 spans 14 residues. CDR1 and CDR2 from the germline V gene are MNHNS and SASEGT.

The V gene is TRBV16, the J gene TRBJ1-1; the D is unclear. The germline CDR1 and CDR2 sequences are KGHSY and FQNENV. The germline V and J ends were trimmed by 4 bases and 2 bases, with 8 bases remaining between them. The length of the CDR3 is 13 residues. The CDR3 DNA follows: TGTGCCAGCAGCCTCTCAGGTAACACTGAAGCTTTCTTT. Amino acid sequence: CASSLSGNTEAFF.

V usage is TRBV5-8 and J usage is TRBJ2-2; D remains unclear. This CDR3 is built from 13 residues. V was cut by 0 bases and J by 8 bases, with 8 bases left in between. Germline-derived CDR1 and CDR2 are SGHTS and YDEGEE. CDR3 region: CASSLAERGELFF. CDR3 in DNA: TGTGCCAGCAGCTTGGCCGAGCGAGGGGAGCTGTTTTTT. The full variable domain, with the rest looked up from reference TRBV5-8 and TRBJ2-2, is EAGVTQSPTHLIKTRGQQATLRCSPISGHTSVYWYQQALGLGLQFLLWYDEGEERNRGNFPPRFSGRQFPNYSSELNVNALELEDSALYLCASSLAERGELFFGEGSRLTVL.

This chain joins TRBV27 and TRBJ1-1, with D hard to call. With 4 bases removed from V and 5 bases from J, the gap between germline ends came to 8 bases. The CDR3 spans 12 residues. CDR1 is MNHEY and CDR2 is SMNVEV in the germline V gene (reference sequence). Here the CDR3 DNA reads TGTGCCAGCAGTTCCCCCAATACTGAAGCTTTCTTT. Translated: CASSSPNTEAFF.

This rearrangement joins TRBV2 to TRBJ2-1; D is undetermined. V was trimmed by 6 bases and J by 0 bases, leaving 15 bases between them. This CDR3 region has 16 residues. The germline gives CDR1 SNHLY, CDR2 FYNNEI. For the CDR3, the DNA is TGTGCCAGCAGCCCCTCCCGAAGGAGCTCCTACAATGAGCAGTTCTTC. Translating it yields CASSPSRRSSYNEQFF.

The gene calls are TRBV6-5 and TRBJ1-5, with 7 nucleotides matching TRBD1. V shed 6 bases and J 6 bases; nucleotides not matched to a gene: 8. The CDR3 extends over 14 amino acids. Germline CDR1 reads MNHEY; CDR2 reads SVGAGI. The DNA of the CDR3 is TGTGCCAGCAGGAACCGACAGGGAGGTCAGCCCCAGCATTTT. Its protein is CASRNRQGGQPQHF.

The V and J genes are TRBV15 and TRBJ2-3; D gene uncertain. V was clipped by 2 bases and J by 0 bases, with 6 bases between them. The CDR3 sequence is 14 residues long. The germline CDR1 and CDR2 sequences are LNHNV and YYDKDF (reference sequence). The CDR3 protein is CATSRLTSTDTQYF. The CDR3 region has the DNA TGTGCCACCAGCAGACTTACTAGCACAGATACGCAGTATTTT.

The rearrangement uses TRBV6-5 and TRBJ1-2; perhaps TRBD1 as D (6 bases). Germline V gene data show CDR1 as MNHEY and CDR2 as SVGAGI. Trimming cost V 5 bases and J 7 bases, with 14 bases left between them. This CDR3 contains 13 residues. As DNA, the CDR3 is TGTGCCAGCAGTCCGAGTACAGGGTTTGGCTACACCTTC. This encodes CASSPSTGFGYTF.

The chain carries TRBV4-1 and TRBJ1-1, with a possible D match to TRBD1 (6 bases). V lost 1 base and J 10 bases, leaving 10 bases between the germline ends. CDR1 and CDR2 from the germline V gene are MGHRA and YSYEKL. This CDR3 comprises 12 residues. The CDR3 sequence is CASSQARGLAFF. The CDR3 nucleotides read TGCGCCAGCAGCCAAGCGAGGGGGTTAGCTTTCTTT.

This clone was recorded once. This chain uses TRBV10-3 with TRBJ2-1; 7 bases agree with TRBD1. This CDR3 has 16 amino acids. Per germline, CDR1 ENHRY and CDR2 SYGVKD. V lost 6 bases and J lost 8; bases outside the gene matches: 16. DNA for the CDR3: TGTGCCATCAGGGAATACAGGGGATCTGGAGGCGATGAGCAGTTCTTC. Its translation: CAIREYRGSGGDEQFF.

The chain employs TRBV4-3 and TRBJ2-7; D gene ambiguous. CDR3 length: 13 residues. Trimming took off 1 base at V and 5 bases at J, with 9 bases between the two ends. Germline V gene sequence: CDR1 LGHNA, CDR2 YSLEER. CDR3 sequence (DNA): TGCGCCAGCAGCCAAGGAACAGTGGACGAGCAGTACTTC. It specifies CASSQGTVDEQYF.